This T cell receptor (beta chain) was sequenced during a study of blood T cell repertoires in COVID-19. The CDR3 is 13 amino acids. V lost 2 bases and J lost 7, with 14 bases in between. Germline values: CDR1 GTSNPN, CDR2 SVGIG (reference sequence). Here immunoSEQ multiplex PCR was the method, and the copy in TCRdb shows in-frame clones only, minus some. Here the sample spans 110,000 to 150,000 clones, around 90% being singletons. The sample consisted of peripheral blood. The rearrangement uses TRBV30 and TRBJ1-2; D is perhaps TRBD1 (5 bases). This TCR was recovered from an elderly woman with acute or convalescent COVID-19. CDR3 protein: CAWSPTSGSGYTF. The CDR3 coding sequence is TGTGCCTGGAGTCCTACATCAGGGTCTGGCTACACCTTC.